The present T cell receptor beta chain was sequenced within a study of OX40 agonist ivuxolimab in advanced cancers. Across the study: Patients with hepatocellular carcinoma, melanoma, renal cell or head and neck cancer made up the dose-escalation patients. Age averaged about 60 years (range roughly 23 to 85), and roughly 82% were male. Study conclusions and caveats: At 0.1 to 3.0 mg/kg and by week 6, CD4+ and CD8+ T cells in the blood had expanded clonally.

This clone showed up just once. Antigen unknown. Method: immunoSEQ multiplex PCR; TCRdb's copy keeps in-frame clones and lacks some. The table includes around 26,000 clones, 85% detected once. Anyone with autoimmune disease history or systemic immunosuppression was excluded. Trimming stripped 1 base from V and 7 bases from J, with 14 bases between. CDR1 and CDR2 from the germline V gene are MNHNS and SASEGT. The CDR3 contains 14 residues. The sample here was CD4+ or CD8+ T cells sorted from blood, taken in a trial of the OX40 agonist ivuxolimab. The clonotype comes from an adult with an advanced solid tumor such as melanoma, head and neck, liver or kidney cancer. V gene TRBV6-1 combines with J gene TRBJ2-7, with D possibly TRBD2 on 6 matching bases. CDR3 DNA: TGTGCCAGCAGTGAAGGGCCGGGGGTGGATGAGCAGTACTTC. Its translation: CASSEGPGVDEQYF.